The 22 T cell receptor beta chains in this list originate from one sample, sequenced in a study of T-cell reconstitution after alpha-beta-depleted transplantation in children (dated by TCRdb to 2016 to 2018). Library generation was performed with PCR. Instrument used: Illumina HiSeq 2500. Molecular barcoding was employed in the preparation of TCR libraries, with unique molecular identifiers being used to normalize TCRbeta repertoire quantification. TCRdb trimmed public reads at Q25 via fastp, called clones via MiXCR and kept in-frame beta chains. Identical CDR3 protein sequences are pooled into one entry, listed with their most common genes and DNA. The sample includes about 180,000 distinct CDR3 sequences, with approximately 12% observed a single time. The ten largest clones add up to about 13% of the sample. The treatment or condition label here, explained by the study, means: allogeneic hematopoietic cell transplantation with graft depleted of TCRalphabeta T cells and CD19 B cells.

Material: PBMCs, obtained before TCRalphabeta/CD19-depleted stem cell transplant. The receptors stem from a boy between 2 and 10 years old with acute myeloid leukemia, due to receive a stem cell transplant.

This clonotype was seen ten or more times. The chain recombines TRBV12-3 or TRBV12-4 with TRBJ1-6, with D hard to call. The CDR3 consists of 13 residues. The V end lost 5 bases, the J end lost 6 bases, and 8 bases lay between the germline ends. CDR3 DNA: TGTGCCAGCAGTCGGACGAGTAATTCACCCCTCCACTTT. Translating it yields CASSRTSNSPLHF.

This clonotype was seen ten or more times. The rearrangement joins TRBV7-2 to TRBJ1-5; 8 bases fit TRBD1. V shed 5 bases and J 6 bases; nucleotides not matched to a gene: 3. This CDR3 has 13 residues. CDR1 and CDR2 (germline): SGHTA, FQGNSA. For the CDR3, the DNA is TGTGCCAGCAGCCACAGGGGGGGTCAGCCCCAGCATTTT. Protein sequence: CASSHRGGQPQHF.

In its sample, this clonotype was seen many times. This chain's CDR3 is CAWSVRAVMQYF. In nucleotides, the CDR3 is TGTGCCTGGAGTGTAAGGGCCGTTATGCAGTACTTC. This chain joins TRBV30 and TRBJ2-7; D gene ambiguous. CDR1 GTSNPN and CDR2 SVGIG come from the germline V gene (reference sequence). V was trimmed by 0 bases and J by 9 bases, leaving 12 bases between them. The CDR3 has 12 amino acids. The full variable domain, in which reference TRBV30 and TRBJ2-7 provide the parts outside the CDR3, is SQTIHQWPATLVQPVGSPLSLECTVEGTSNPNLYWYRQAAGRGLQLLFYSVGIGQISSEVPQNLSASRPQDRQFILSSKKLLLSDSGFYLCAWSVRAVMQYFGPGTRLTVT.

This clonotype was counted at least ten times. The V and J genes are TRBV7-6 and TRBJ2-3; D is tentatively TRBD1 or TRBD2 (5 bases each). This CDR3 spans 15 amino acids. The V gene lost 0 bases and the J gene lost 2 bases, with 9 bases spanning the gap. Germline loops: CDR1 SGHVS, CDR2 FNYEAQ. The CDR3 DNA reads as TGTGCCAGCAGCTTAGCGGGACGACCCACAGATACGCAGTATTTT. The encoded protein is CASSLAGRPTDTQYF.

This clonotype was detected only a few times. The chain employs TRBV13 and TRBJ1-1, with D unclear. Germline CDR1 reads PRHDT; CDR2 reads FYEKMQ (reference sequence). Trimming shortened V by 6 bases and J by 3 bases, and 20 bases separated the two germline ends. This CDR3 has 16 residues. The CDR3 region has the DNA TGTGCCAGCAGTCAACCGAGGCAGGCTGTGGACACTGAAGCTTTCTTT. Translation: CASSQPRQAVDTEAFF.

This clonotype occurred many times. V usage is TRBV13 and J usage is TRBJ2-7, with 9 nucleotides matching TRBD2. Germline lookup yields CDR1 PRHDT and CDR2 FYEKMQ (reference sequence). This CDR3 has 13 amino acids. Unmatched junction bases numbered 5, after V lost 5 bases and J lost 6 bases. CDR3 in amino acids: CASSPGTSREQYF. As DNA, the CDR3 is TGTGCCAGCAGCCCCGGGACTAGCCGCGAGCAGTACTTC. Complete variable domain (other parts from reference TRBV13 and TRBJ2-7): AAGVIQSPRHLIKEKRETATLKCYPIPRHDTVYWYQQGPGQDPQFLISFYEKMQSDKGSIPDRFSAQQFSDYHSELNMSSLELGDSALYFCASSPGTSREQYFGPGTRLTVT.

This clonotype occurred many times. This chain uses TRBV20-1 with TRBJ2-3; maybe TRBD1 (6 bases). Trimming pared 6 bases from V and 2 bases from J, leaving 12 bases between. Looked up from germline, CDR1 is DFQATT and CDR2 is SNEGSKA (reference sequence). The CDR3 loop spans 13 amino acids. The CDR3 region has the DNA TGCAGTGCGACCAGGACAGTCACAGATACGCAGTATTTT. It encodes CSATRTVTDTQYF.

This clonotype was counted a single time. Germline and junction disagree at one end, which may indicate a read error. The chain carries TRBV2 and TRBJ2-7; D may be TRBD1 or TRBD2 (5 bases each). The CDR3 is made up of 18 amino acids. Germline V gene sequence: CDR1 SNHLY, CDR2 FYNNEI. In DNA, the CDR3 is TGTACCAGCTGTTTAGAGGGCCCCGGACAATGGGGCTCCTACGAGCAGTACTTC. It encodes CTSCLEGPGQWGSYEQYF.

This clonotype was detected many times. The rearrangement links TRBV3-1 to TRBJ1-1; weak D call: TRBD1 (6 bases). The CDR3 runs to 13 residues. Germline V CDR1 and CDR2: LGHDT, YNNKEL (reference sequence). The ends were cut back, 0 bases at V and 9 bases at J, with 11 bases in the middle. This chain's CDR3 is CASSQDGGGQAFF. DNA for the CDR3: TGTGCCAGCAGCCAAGATGGCGGGGGGCAAGCTTTCTTT. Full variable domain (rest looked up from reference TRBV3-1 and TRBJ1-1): DTAVSQTPKYLVTQMGNDKSIKCEQNLGHDTMYWYKQDSKKFLKIMFSYNNKELIINETVPNRFSPKSPDKAHLNLHINSLELGDSAVYFCASSQDGGGQAFFGQGTRLTVV.

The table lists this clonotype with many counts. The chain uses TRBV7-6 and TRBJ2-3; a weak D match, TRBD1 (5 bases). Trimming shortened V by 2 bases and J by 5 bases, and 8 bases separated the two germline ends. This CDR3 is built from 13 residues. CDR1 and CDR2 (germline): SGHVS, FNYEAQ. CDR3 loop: CASSLLQGDTQYF. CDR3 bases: TGTGCCAGCAGCTTACTTCAGGGAGATACGCAGTATTTT.

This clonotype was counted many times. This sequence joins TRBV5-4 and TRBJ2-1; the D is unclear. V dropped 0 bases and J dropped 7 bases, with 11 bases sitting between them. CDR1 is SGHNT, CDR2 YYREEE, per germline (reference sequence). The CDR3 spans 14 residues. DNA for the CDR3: TGTGCCAGCAGCTTGGATTTTACTCTGAATGAGCAGTTCTTC. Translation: CASSLDFTLNEQFF.

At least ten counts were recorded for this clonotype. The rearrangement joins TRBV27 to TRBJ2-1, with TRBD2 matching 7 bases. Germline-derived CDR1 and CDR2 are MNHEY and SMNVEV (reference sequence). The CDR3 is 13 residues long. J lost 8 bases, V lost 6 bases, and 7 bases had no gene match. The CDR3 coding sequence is TGTGCCAGCAGCTCACTAGCGATGGATGAGCAGTTCTTC. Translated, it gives CASSSLAMDEQFF.

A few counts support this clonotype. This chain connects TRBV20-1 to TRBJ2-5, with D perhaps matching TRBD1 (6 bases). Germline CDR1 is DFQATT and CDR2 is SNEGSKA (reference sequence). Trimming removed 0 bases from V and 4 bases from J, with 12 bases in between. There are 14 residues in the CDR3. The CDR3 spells CSARDWTARETQYF. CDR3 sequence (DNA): TGCAGTGCTAGAGATTGGACAGCCAGAGAGACCCAGTACTTC.

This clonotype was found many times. CDR3 amino acids: CASSLGQGITGELFF. Written as DNA, the CDR3 is TGCGCCAGCAGCCTGGGACAGGGTATCACCGGGGAGCTGTTTTTT. The chain employs TRBV5-1 and TRBJ2-2; 9 bases fit TRBD1. V shed 4 bases and J 4 bases; nucleotides not matched to a gene: 5. The germline V gene encodes CDR1 SGHRS and CDR2 YFSETQ. The CDR3 is made up of 15 amino acids.

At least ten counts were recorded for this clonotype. The CDR3 loop is CASSLGVGDQPQHF. CDR3 nucleotides: TGTGCCAGCAGTTTAGGGGTGGGGGATCAGCCCCAGCATTTT. The chain combines TRBV27 with TRBJ1-5; tentative D call: TRBD1 (5 bases). CDR1 is MNHEY and CDR2 is SMNVEV in the germline V gene (reference sequence). This CDR3 contains 14 residues. The germline V and J ends were trimmed by 2 bases and 5 bases, with 10 bases remaining between them.

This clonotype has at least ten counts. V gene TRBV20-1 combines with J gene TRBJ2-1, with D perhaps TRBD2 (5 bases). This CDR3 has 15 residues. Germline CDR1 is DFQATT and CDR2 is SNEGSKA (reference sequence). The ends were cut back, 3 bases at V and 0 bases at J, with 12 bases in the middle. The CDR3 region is CSASKAVSSYNEQFF. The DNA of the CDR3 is TGCAGTGCTAGCAAAGCGGTCAGCTCCTACAATGAGCAGTTCTTC.

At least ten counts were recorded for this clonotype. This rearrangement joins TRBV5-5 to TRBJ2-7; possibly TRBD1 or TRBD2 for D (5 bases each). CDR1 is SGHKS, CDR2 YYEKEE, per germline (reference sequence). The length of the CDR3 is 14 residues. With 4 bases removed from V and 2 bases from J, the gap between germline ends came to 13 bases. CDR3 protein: CASSPGGGAYEQYF. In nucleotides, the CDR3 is TGTGCCAGCAGCCCTGGGGGTGGAGCCTACGAGCAGTACTTC.

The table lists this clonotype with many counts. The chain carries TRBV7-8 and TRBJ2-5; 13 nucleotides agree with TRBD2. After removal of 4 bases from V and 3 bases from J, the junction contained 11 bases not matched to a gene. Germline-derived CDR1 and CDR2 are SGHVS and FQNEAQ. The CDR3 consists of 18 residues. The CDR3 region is CASSSSRTSGGLKETQYF. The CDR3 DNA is TGTGCCAGCAGCTCTTCGCGGACTAGCGGGGGACTTAAAGAGACCCAGTACTTC.

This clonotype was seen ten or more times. The CDR3: CSARDQRVQETQYF. CDR3 nucleotides: TGCAGTGCTAGAGATCAGCGGGTCCAAGAGACCCAGTACTTC. The chain uses TRBV20-1 and TRBJ2-5; possibly TRBD2 for D (6 bases). The CDR3 length is 14 residues. With 0 bases removed from V and 1 base from J, the gap between germline ends came to 9 bases. Germline-derived CDR1 and CDR2 are DFQATT and SNEGSKA (reference sequence).

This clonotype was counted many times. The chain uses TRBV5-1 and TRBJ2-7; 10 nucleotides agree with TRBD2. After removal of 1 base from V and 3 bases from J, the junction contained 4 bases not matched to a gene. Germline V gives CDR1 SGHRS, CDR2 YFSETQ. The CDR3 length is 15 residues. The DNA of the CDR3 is TGCGCCAGCAGCTTGAGGGCTAGCGGGAGCTACGAGCAGTACTTC. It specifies CASSLRASGSYEQYF.

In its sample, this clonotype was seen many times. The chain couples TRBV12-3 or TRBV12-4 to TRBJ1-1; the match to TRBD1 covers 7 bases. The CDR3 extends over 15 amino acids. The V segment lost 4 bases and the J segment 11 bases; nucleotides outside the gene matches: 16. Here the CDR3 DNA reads TGTGCCAGCAGTTCGCCTTTACAGGGGCCCATGGGGGCTTTCTTT. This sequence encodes CASSSPLQGPMGAFF.

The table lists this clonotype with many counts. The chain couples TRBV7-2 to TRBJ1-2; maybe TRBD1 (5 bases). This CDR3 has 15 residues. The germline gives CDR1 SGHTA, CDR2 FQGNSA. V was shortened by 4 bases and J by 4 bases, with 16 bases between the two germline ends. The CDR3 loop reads CASSSSSGAGYGYTF. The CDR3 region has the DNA TGTGCCAGCAGCTCATCGTCCGGGGCGGGCTATGGCTACACCTTC.